This T cell receptor (beta chain) was documented in a study of regulatory T cells in long-lasting Graves disease. Described time point: newly diagnosed GD, antithyroid drugs for less than 3 months. TCR sequences were obtained from RNA taken from PBMCs. For TCR beta, libraries came from iRepertoire HTBI primers and Arm-PCR of CDR3 regions. TCRdb ran MiXCR on the multiplex PCR reads and lists one entry per CDR3 protein. The sample records some 370,000 distinct CDR3 sequences, about an eighth being singletons. This clonotype was found many times. Germline V gives CDR1 SGHRS, CDR2 YFSETQ. The CDR3 runs 16 residues. V was pared by 4 bases and J by 1 base, with 5 bases of the junction left unmatched. These data were likewise used in another study, on T cells in Graves' hyperthyroidism and ophthalmopathy.

The chain combines TRBV5-1 with TRBJ2-7; 13 nucleotides line up with TRBD2. Source: peripheral blood mononuclear cells (PBMCs), taken at new diagnosis, from a patient treated with antithyroid drugs. The source of this sequence is a woman aged 18-29 years with Graves disease. CDR3 nucleotides: TGCGCCAGCAGCCCCGGGACTAGCGGGACGTCCTACGAGCAGTACTTC. It specifies CASSPGTSGTSYEQYF.